The entry that follows covers one TCR beta chain sequence. Its target is unknown. Sequencing was performed with immunoSEQ multiplex PCR; in TCRdb, only in-frame clones are kept and a portion is missing. The sample lists over 75,000 clones, 75% to 90% occurring once. The junction had 4 bases not matched to a gene; V was cut back by 5 bases and J by 3 bases. This CDR3 is 13 amino acids long. Germline assignment: CDR1 SGHRS and CDR2 YFSETQ. These data come from a study of cytomegalovirus exposure and HLA in healthy donors. Study outcomes and limitations: Among TCR beta chains, those listed as cytomegalovirus-associated numbered around 180. It was confirmed in vitro that a few of the CMV-associated chains were specific for CMV antigens. Rare TCR sequences dominated, though some public TCRs recurred in many donors.

Sequencing input: PBMCs. This sequence joins TRBV5-1 and TRBJ2-5, with 7 positions matching TRBD2. The source of this sequence is a man aged 18 to 35 in good health and CMV-seropositive. The CDR3 region has the DNA TGCGCCAGCAGTTTTGCGGGAGAAGAGACCCAGTACTTC. Encoded protein: CASSFAGEETQYF. The full variable domain, completed using reference TRBV5-1 and TRBJ2-5, is KAGVTQTPRYLIKTRGQQVTLSCSPISGHRSVSWYQQTPGQGLQFLFEYFSETQRNKGNFPGRFSGRQFSNSRSEMNVSTLELGDSALYLCASSFAGEETQYFGPGTRLLVL.